These 15 T cell receptor beta chains share one sample of origin, sequenced in a study of blood T cell repertoires in COVID-19. Sequencing was performed with immunoSEQ multiplex PCR; in TCRdb, only in-frame clones are kept and a portion is missing. The repertoire includes some 240,000 clones, around 84% of them detected once, and 9.5% to 15% sits in the top ten. The sample consisted of peripheral blood. These receptors came from a human donor in a cohort sampled during active COVID-19.

The chain uses TRBV27 and TRBJ2-7, with 10 bases fitting TRBD1. V dropped 5 bases and J dropped 5; count of bases not matched to a gene: 9. The V gene's germline CDR1 is MNHEY and CDR2 SMNVEV (reference sequence). CDR3 size: 15 residues. CDR3 nucleotides: TGTGCCAGCAGTACCAGACAGGGGGCGCAGAACGAGCAGTACTTC. It is translated as CASSTRQGAQNEQYF.

This clone occurred a few times. This sequence joins TRBV6-5 and TRBJ1-2, with a possible D match to TRBD1 (6 bases). Trimming took off 6 bases at V and 3 bases at J, with 11 bases between the two ends. Germline V gene data show CDR1 as MNHEY and CDR2 as SVGAGI. CDR3 length: 13 residues. The CDR3 sequence is CASRDSKYYGYTF. The CDR3 DNA follows: TGTGCCAGCAGGGACAGTAAATACTATGGCTACACCTTC.

The J gene is TRBJ1-5, the V gene TRBV28, with 11 bases fitting TRBD1. V lost 6 bases and J lost 4; bases outside the gene matches: 2. Germline CDR1 reads MDHEN; CDR2 reads SYDVKM. This CDR3 spans 14 amino acids. DNA for the CDR3: TGTGCCAGCAGCGGGACAGGGGGGAATCAGCCCCAGCATTTT. Its translation is CASSGTGGNQPQHF.

This chain uses TRBV9 with TRBJ1-1, with a possible D match to TRBD1 (6 bases). The germline V gene has CDR1 SGDLS and CDR2 YYNGEE. V lost 5 bases to trimming and J lost 0 bases, with 17 bases between them. There are 16 residues in the CDR3. The CDR3 nucleotides are TGTGCCAGCAGTCCCTTTAACAGGGCCTTGAACACTGAAGCTTTCTTT. Amino acid sequence: CASSPFNRALNTEAFF.

The CDR3 coding sequence is TGTGCCAGCAGCTTAGAAGGGGCTACCAGCTCCTACAATGAGCAGTTCTTC. Protein product: CASSLEGATSSYNEQFF. The chain employs TRBV13 and TRBJ2-1; tentative D call: TRBD1 (5 bases). The germline gives CDR1 PRHDT, CDR2 FYEKMQ (reference sequence). CDR3 length: 17 amino acids. V lost 1 base and J lost 0, with 13 bases in between.

This chain joins TRBV6-6 and TRBJ1-4; 9 bases fit TRBD1. There are 14 residues in the CDR3. Germline-derived CDR1 and CDR2 are MNHNY and SVGAGI (reference sequence). Trimming removed 5 bases from V and 8 bases from J; junction bases left unmatched: 6. This CDR3 is CASSQGQGYEKLFF. In DNA form, the CDR3 reads TGTGCCAGCAGTCAGGGACAGGGTTACGAAAAACTGTTTTTT.

This clone was observed a handful of times. Here the CDR3 DNA reads TGTGCCAGCTCCGGTCCTCCTCGTGGAAACACCATATATTTT. Translated: CASSGPPRGNTIYF. The V call is TRBV6-5, the J call TRBJ1-3; D is unclear. V was shortened by 8 bases and J by 3 bases, with 14 bases between the two germline ends. From germline, CDR1 is MNHEY and CDR2 SVGAGI. The CDR3 runs 14 residues.

The rearrangement joins TRBV6-6 to TRBJ1-2; 7 bases are shared with TRBD1. The CDR3 runs 13 residues. Germline V gene lookup returns CDR1 MNHNY and CDR2 SVGAGI (reference sequence). The ends lost 5 bases at V and 3 bases at J; junction bases unmatched: 3. The CDR3 DNA reads TGTGCCAGCAGTAACGACAGGGACTATGGCTACACCTTC. Translating it yields CASSNDRDYGYTF.

The V gene is TRBV18, the J gene TRBJ1-3; D remains ambiguous. CDR3 length equals 16 residues. Germline V gives CDR1 KGHSH, CDR2 LQKENI. Trimming removed 2 bases from V and 0 bases from J, with 11 bases in between. In DNA, the CDR3 is TGTGCCAGCTCACCAACCCATGAGCCCTCTGGAAACACCATATATTTT. This codes for CASSPTHEPSGNTIYF.

This sequence joins TRBV18 and TRBJ1-2, with a weak D call TRBD1 (5 bases). The germline gives CDR1 KGHSH, CDR2 LQKENI. The CDR3 extends over 16 amino acids. Deletions cut 4 bases from V and 1 base from J, with 16 bases between. The chain's CDR3 is CASSLRQGLNNYGYTF. The DNA of the CDR3 is TGTGCCAGCTCACTACGGCAGGGCCTCAATAACTATGGCTACACCTTC.

The chain joins TRBV14 to TRBJ1-2; D might be TRBD1 (6 bases). V was pared by 4 bases and J by 0 bases, with 18 bases between. Germline values: CDR1 SGHDN, CDR2 FVKESK. The CDR3 is made up of 17 amino acids. The CDR3 DNA reads as TGTGCCAGCAGCCCCTTACAGGGCGTCCCCGCTAACTATGGCTACACCTTC. Translated: CASSPLQGVPANYGYTF.

The rearrangement uses TRBV4-2 and TRBJ2-7; 7 bases are shared with TRBD2. The germline gives CDR1 LGHNA, CDR2 YNFKEQ. CDR3 length equals 15 residues. The junction had 8 bases not matched to a gene; V was cut back by 3 bases and J by 3 bases. This CDR3 is CASSHLLADNYEQYF. The CDR3 region has the DNA TGTGCCAGCAGCCATTTGCTAGCGGACAACTACGAGCAGTACTTC.

The chain uses TRBV24-1 and TRBJ2-3; TRBD2 might be the D (6 bases). V gave up 4 bases and J gave up 4 bases, with 14 bases separating them. Germline values: CDR1 KGHDR, CDR2 SFDVKD. The CDR3 runs 15 residues. The CDR3 DNA reads as TGTGCCACCAGTGAGTTGGGCGGGACCGCAGATACGCAGTATTTT. Protein product: CATSELGGTADTQYF.

The chain joins TRBV2 to TRBJ1-6; 8 bases map to TRBD1. Germline lookup yields CDR1 SNHLY and CDR2 FYNNEI. After removal of 10 bases from V and 9 bases from J, the junction contained 8 bases not matched to a gene. The CDR3 runs to 13 residues. In DNA form, the CDR3 reads TGTGCCACCAAGACAGGGGATCGTTCACCCCTCCACTTT. It is translated as CATKTGDRSPLHF.

The V call is TRBV5-1, the J call TRBJ2-7; D is perhaps TRBD2 (5 bases). V lost 5 bases to trimming and J lost 2 bases, with 14 bases between them. CDR3 size: 14 residues. From germline, CDR1 is SGHRS and CDR2 YFSETQ. CDR3 nucleotide sequence: TGCGCCAGCAGAGGACTGGCGACTCCCTACGAGCAGTACTTC. Protein sequence: CASRGLATPYEQYF.